The clone carrying this TCR beta chain was counted a single time. The target antigen is unknown. The CDR3 is 17 amino acids. CDR1 is SGHRS and CDR2 is YFSETQ in the germline V gene. Trimming took 1 base from V and 2 from J; bases not matched to a gene: 6. This record comes from a study of cytomegalovirus exposure and HLA in healthy donors. Overall study findings and caveats: Accounts indicate the classifier identified cytomegalovirus status with strong specificity and sensitivity. The authors reported that TCR beta sequences could predict HLA-A and HLA-B alleles. These predictions were accurate for most subjects in the first cohort.

60 Vbeta and 13 Jbeta primers were used in PCR. Repertoires were generated with immunoSEQ multiplex PCR, while TCRdb's copy carries only in-frame clones and drops some. The repertoire consists of 77,000 or so clones, with less than 80% occurring once and the leading ten covering approximately 7.2%. The receptor was derived from a middle-aged woman in good health and CMV-seronegative. The sequencing sample was made of PBMCs. The chain uses TRBV5-1 and TRBJ2-1; 10 bases match TRBD2. The CDR3 DNA follows: TGCGCCAGCAGCTTGAGCGGGGGGGCCGGTGCCTACAATGAGCAGTTCTTC. This codes for CASSLSGGAGAYNEQFF.